This entry lists 10 T cell receptor beta chains sequenced from one sample in a study of cytotoxic CD8 clonotypes in ibrutinib-treated CLL. Profiled with immunoSEQ multiplex PCR; TCRdb holds only in-frame clones, not every one. The repertoire consists of 150,000 or so clones, with 84% occurring once and the leading ten covering about 5%. The specimen was PBMCs, collected after 24 months of ibrutinib treatment. The source is a human donor with chronic lymphocytic leukemia.

The chain employs TRBV19 and TRBJ1-2; unclear D gene. The V gene lost 4 bases and the J gene lost 4 bases, with 19 bases spanning the gap. CDR3 length: 16 amino acids. From germline, CDR1 is LNHDA and CDR2 SQIVND (reference sequence). CDR3 sequence (DNA): TGTGCCAGTAGTACCCCCGACGGAGTCAACTTCTATGGCTACACCTTC. This gives the protein CASSTPDGVNFYGYTF.

The V call is TRBV5-1, the J call TRBJ2-2, with a weak D call TRBD1 (5 bases). V was trimmed by 5 bases and J by 2 bases, leaving 7 bases between them. The germline V gene has CDR1 SGHRS and CDR2 YFSETQ. This CDR3 comprises 13 residues. CDR3 amino acids: CASRQVNTGELFF. Here the CDR3 DNA reads TGCGCCAGCAGACAGGTTAACACCGGGGAGCTGTTTTTT.

V gene TRBV19 combines with J gene TRBJ1-1, with TRBD1 identical over 7 bases. CDR3 length equals 16 residues. Trimming removed 6 bases from V and 2 bases from J; junction bases left unmatched: 12. CDR1 is LNHDA and CDR2 is SQIVND in the germline V gene (reference sequence). The CDR3 coding sequence is TGTGCCAGTAGGATCGGGGCAGGGGGGATAAACACTGAAGCTTTCTTT. Translated, it gives CASRIGAGGINTEAFF.

This clone was recorded at least ten times. The gene calls are TRBV30 and TRBJ2-1; 9 bases align to TRBD2. This CDR3 has 16 residues. Unmatched junction bases numbered 7, after V lost 0 bases and J lost 4 bases. The germline V gene encodes CDR1 GTSNPN and CDR2 SVGIG (reference sequence). The CDR3 here is CAWSVIRLAGYNEQFF. For the CDR3, the DNA is TGTGCCTGGAGTGTAATCCGCCTAGCGGGGTACAATGAGCAGTTCTTC. The complete variable domain, with remaining parts taken from reference TRBV30 and TRBJ2-1, reads SQTIHQWPATLVQPVGSPLSLECTVEGTSNPNLYWYRQAAGRGLQLLFYSVGIGQISSEVPQNLSASRPQDRQFILSSKKLLLSDSGFYLCAWSVIRLAGYNEQFFGPGTRLTVL.

The chain recombines TRBV2 with TRBJ2-1; 9 positions agree with TRBD2. CDR1 and CDR2 (germline): SNHLY, FYNNEI. The J segment lost 6 bases and the V segment lost 10 bases, leaving 7 bases of the junction unmatched. CDR3 length equals 13 residues. CDR3 residues: CAITGTSINEQFF. CDR3 bases: TGTGCCATAACCGGGACTAGCATCAATGAGCAGTTCTTC.

The V call is TRBV5-1, the J call TRBJ1-6, with 7 bases that match TRBD1. V dropped 0 bases and J dropped 6; count of bases not matched to a gene: 3. In germline, CDR1 is SGHRS, CDR2 YFSETQ. The CDR3 has 15 residues. The CDR3 nucleotides are TGCGCCAGCAGCTTGGCGACAGGGACTAATTCACCCCTCCACTTT. This codes for CASSLATGTNSPLHF.

J is TRBJ2-3 and V is TRBV5-1; the D is unclear. V lost 6 bases to trimming and J lost 3 bases, with 5 bases between them. Germline V lookup: CDR1 SGHRS, CDR2 YFSETQ. There are 11 residues in the CDR3. The DNA for the CDR3 is TGCGCCAGCAAAGATACAGATACGCAGTATTTT. This translates into CASKDTDTQYF.

This sequence joins TRBV6-6 and TRBJ1-3, with D uncertain. V lost 6 bases, J lost 3 bases, and 6 bases lay in between. The CDR3 contains 12 residues. Germline V gene lookup returns CDR1 MNHNY and CDR2 SVGAGI (reference sequence). CDR3 sequence reads: CASSMLGNTIYF. CDR3 nucleotides: TGTGCCAGCAGCATGCTTGGAAACACCATATATTTT.

This clone was observed a few times. The V call is TRBV5-4, the J call TRBJ1-2; D is unclear. The CDR3 sequence is 13 residues long. The germline gives CDR1 SGHNT, CDR2 YYREEE (reference sequence). V was cut by 4 bases and J by 4 bases, with 11 bases left in between. In DNA, the CDR3 is TGTGCCAGCAGCCAAAGTGGGATCTATGGCTACACCTTC. It translates to CASSQSGIYGYTF.

V gene TRBV30 combines with J gene TRBJ2-3; D possibly matches TRBD1 or TRBD2 (5 bases each). The V gene's germline CDR1 is GTSNPN and CDR2 SVGIG (reference sequence). V lost 2 bases and J 3 bases, leaving 9 bases between the germline ends. The CDR3 is 13 amino acids. The DNA of the CDR3 is TGTGCCTGGAGTTTGGGGGATACAGATACGCAGTATTTT. Amino acids: CAWSLGDTDTQYF.